This entry lists 23 T cell receptor beta chains sequenced from one sample in a study of T-cell memory formation after mild COVID-19. TCRdb re-called the 5' RACE reads with MiXCR, one entry per CDR3 protein. The sample yields hundreds of thousands of distinct CDR3 sequences, approximately 15% seen once. The sample was PBMCs or a T cell subset sorted from them (not recorded which). These TCRs come from a man aged 18-30 years who had mild COVID-19 (a few samples of this study predate the infection). Cell type and time point are not known.

The gene calls are TRBV6-2 or TRBV6-3 and TRBJ2-7; D tentatively fits TRBD1 or TRBD2 (5 bases each). In germline, CDR1 is MNHEY, CDR2 SVGEGT. The CDR3 loop spans 13 amino acids. V was pared by 6 bases and J by 11 bases, with 20 bases between. The DNA of the CDR3 is TGTGCCAGCAGATCCGGGACCCCTAATTGGAAGTACGTC. Encoded protein: CASRSGTPNWKYV.

This clonotype was seen a handful of times. The gene calls are TRBV5-1 and TRBJ1-5; D gene uncertain. The germline CDR1 and CDR2 sequences are SGHRS and YFSETQ. Trimming left V 0 bases short and J 1 base short, with 8 bases between. The CDR3 totals 15 residues. The DNA for the CDR3 is TGCGCCAGCAGCTTGGATCCAGGCAGCAATCAGCCCCAGCATTTT. This translates into CASSLDPGSNQPQHF.

The chain is built from TRBV5-1 and TRBJ2-1, with D possibly matching TRBD1 (7 bases). The J call may be mistaken, given a closer DNA end match to TRBJ2-7. Germline V gene data show CDR1 as SGHRS and CDR2 as YFSETQ. The CDR3 has 14 amino acids. DNA of the CDR3: TGCGCCAGCAGCTCGGGGGACAGCATCTACGAGCAGTACTTC. The encoded protein is CASSSGDSIYEQYF.

This rearrangement joins TRBV5-5 to TRBJ1-1; tentative D call: TRBD1 (5 bases). Per germline, CDR1 SGHKS and CDR2 YYEKEE (reference sequence). V shed 0 bases and J shed 5 bases, with 11 bases lying between them. The CDR3 loop spans 14 amino acids. In DNA, the CDR3 is TGTGCCAGCAGCTTGGCCAGGGACGGAACTGAAGCTTTCTTT. It specifies CASSLARDGTEAFF.

This chain links TRBV9 with TRBJ1-1; D is perhaps TRBD1 (6 bases). The V end was cut by 2 bases, the J end by 3 bases, with 14 bases between. CDR3 length equals 15 residues. Germline V gene lookup returns CDR1 SGDLS and CDR2 YYNGEE. The CDR3: CASSVQGNSHTEAFF. CDR3 bases: TGTGCCAGCAGCGTGCAGGGGAACTCCCACACTGAAGCTTTCTTT.

This clonotype was observed a few times. The rearrangement links TRBV28 to TRBJ1-2; no reliable D call. V shed 2 bases and J shed 2 bases, with 9 bases lying between them. Per germline, CDR1 MDHEN and CDR2 SYDVKM. The CDR3 has 14 residues. The CDR3, as DNA: TGTGCCAGCAGTTTACGGGCAGGCAACTATGGCTACACCTTC. Amino acids: CASSLRAGNYGYTF.

The J gene is TRBJ2-1, the V gene TRBV5-1, with D perhaps TRBD2 (6 bases). The CDR3 has 14 residues. From germline, CDR1 is SGHRS and CDR2 YFSETQ. V was shortened by 6 bases and J by 8 bases, with 18 bases between the two germline ends. The CDR3 sequence: CASKHPSSVDEQFF. In DNA form, the CDR3 reads TGCGCCAGCAAACACCCTTCTAGCGTGGATGAGCAGTTCTTC.

The gene calls are TRBV6-1 and TRBJ1-2; D possibly corresponds to TRBD1 (6 bases). CDR1 and CDR2 from the germline V gene are MNHNS and SASEGT. The V end lost 0 bases, the J end lost 0 bases, and 8 bases lay between the germline ends. This CDR3 is built from 15 residues. CDR3 nucleotide sequence: TGTGCCAGCAGTGAAGCGACAGGCGCTAACTATGGCTACACCTTC. Translation gives CASSEATGANYGYTF.

This clonotype was picked up a small number of times. V usage is TRBV7-6 and J usage is TRBJ2-6; D uncertain. Trimming pared 6 bases from V and 4 bases from J, leaving 16 bases between. The germline gives CDR1 SGHVS, CDR2 FNYEAQ. This CDR3 is built from 16 residues. CDR3 protein: CASSGGSGMGANVLTF. DNA of the CDR3: TGTGCCAGCAGTGGTGGATCGGGTATGGGGGCCAACGTCCTGACTTTC.

The chain couples TRBV6-5 to TRBJ1-3; D unclear. The CDR3 covers 15 residues. Between the trimmed V and J ends, which lost 6 bases and 9 bases, there was a span of 21 bases. Germline values: CDR1 MNHEY, CDR2 SVGAGI. CDR3 coding DNA: TGTGCCAGCAGCAACGGCCTCCTACCGCCGGGCACCATATATTTT. Amino acid sequence: CASSNGLLPPGTIYF.

This clonotype appeared a few times. The chain combines TRBV12-3 or TRBV12-4 with TRBJ1-1, with TRBD1 identical over 8 bases. After removal of 0 bases from V and 5 bases from J, the junction contained 2 bases not matched to a gene. The CDR3 loop spans 14 amino acids. The CDR3 DNA follows: TGTGCCAGCAGTTTAGCCAGGGGGCTGACTGAAGCTTTCTTT. Its protein product is CASSLARGLTEAFF.

This chain joins TRBV18 and TRBJ1-5; weak D call: TRBD1 (5 bases). Germline assignment: CDR1 KGHSH and CDR2 LQKENI. This CDR3 region has 16 residues. Trimming took off 3 bases at V and 2 bases at J, with 14 bases between the two ends. The CDR3 reads CASSPWDLGGNQPQHF. The CDR3 region has the DNA TGTGCCAGCTCACCCTGGGACCTGGGGGGCAATCAGCCCCAGCATTTT.

V gene TRBV24-1 combines with J gene TRBJ2-3; 7 bases are shared with TRBD2. Germline V gives CDR1 KGHDR, CDR2 SFDVKD. This CDR3 comprises 14 residues. The trim removed 4 bases at V and 0 bases at J, leaving 0 bases unmatched. CDR3 loop: CATSEGGSTDTQYF. DNA of the CDR3: TGTGCCACCAGTGAGGGGGGGAGCACAGATACGCAGTATTTT.

The CDR3: CASSQASGAVGDTQYF. For the CDR3, the DNA is TGCGCCAGCAGCCAAGCCTCTGGGGCGGTGGGAGATACGCAGTATTTT. The chain uses TRBV4-1 and TRBJ2-3, with D tentatively TRBD1 (5 bases). V was shortened by 1 base and J by 5 bases, with 16 bases between the two germline ends. Germline CDR1 MGHRA, CDR2 YSYEKL. The CDR3 extends over 16 amino acids.

The CDR3 nucleotides read TGTGCCATCAGTGAGTCCCGATTCAATGAGCAGTTCTTC. The encoded protein is CAISESRFNEQFF. The chain links TRBV10-3 to TRBJ2-1; the D is unclear. Trimming removed 0 bases at V and 6 bases at J, with 6 bases between. The germline V gene has CDR1 ENHRY and CDR2 SYGVKD. The CDR3 spans 13 residues.

This chain links TRBV15 with TRBJ2-1; D might be TRBD2 (7 bases). V lost 3 bases to trimming and J lost 5 bases, with 11 bases between them. CDR1 and CDR2 from the germline V gene are LNHNV and YYDKDF (reference sequence). The CDR3 has 14 residues. CDR3 sequence (DNA): TGTGCCACCAGCAGGGCGGGGGCTAACAATGAGCAGTTCTTC. Translation: CATSRAGANNEQFF.

This clonotype was detected only a few times. The chain couples TRBV7-2 to TRBJ1-3, with no clear D. The V end was cut by 5 bases, the J end by 4 bases, with 12 bases between. This CDR3 comprises 14 residues. Germline V gives CDR1 SGHTA, CDR2 FQGNSA. CDR3 region: CASSPAGRGNTIYF. In nucleotides, the CDR3 is TGTGCCAGCAGCCCTGCGGGCCGAGGAAACACCATATATTTT.

This clonotype was seen a single time. The chain carries TRBV7-2 and TRBJ2-6, with TRBD2 matching over 9 bases. CDR3 length equals 19 residues. The trim removed 1 base at V and 0 bases at J, leaving 7 bases unmatched. The germline V gene encodes CDR1 SGHTA and CDR2 FQGNSA. The CDR3, as DNA: TGTGCCAGCAGCTTAGATAGCGGGGGTACGTTCTCTGGGGCCAACGTCCTGACTTTC. This sequence encodes CASSLDSGGTFSGANVLTF.

Here the CDR3 DNA reads TGCGCCAGCAGCTCGGGACAGGGGAGCTATGGCTACACCTTC. As protein: CASSSGQGSYGYTF. V and J are TRBV5-1 and TRBJ1-2; 10 nucleotides line up with TRBD1. The CDR3 consists of 14 residues. Germline lookup yields CDR1 SGHRS and CDR2 YFSETQ. V was pared by 3 bases and J by 4 bases, with 3 bases of the junction left unmatched.

This clonotype occurred a few times. The V gene is TRBV7-2, the J gene TRBJ2-7, with D maybe TRBD2 (5 bases). The CDR3 is 13 amino acids. Trimming removed 3 bases from V and 3 bases from J, with 9 bases in between. CDR1 SGHTA and CDR2 FQGNSA come from the germline V gene. The CDR3 loop reads CASSLIGIYEQYV. For the CDR3, the DNA is TGTGCCAGCAGCTTGATCGGGATCTACGAGCAGTACGTC.

The chain uses TRBV3-1 and TRBJ1-2; D is perhaps TRBD1 (5 bases). From germline, CDR1 is LGHDT and CDR2 YNNKEL (reference sequence). The germline V and J ends were trimmed by 6 bases and 7 bases, with 12 bases remaining between them. This CDR3 region has 12 residues. In DNA form, the CDR3 reads TGTGCCAGCAGAGGGGTCCGCGGTGGCTACACCTTC. Translated, it gives CASRGVRGGYTF.

This clonotype appeared a few times. The V call is TRBV5-1, the J call TRBJ2-2; 8 nucleotides align to TRBD1. Unmatched junction bases numbered 6, after V lost 4 bases and J lost 1 base. The CDR3 runs to 16 residues. Germline V gene lookup returns CDR1 SGHRS and CDR2 YFSETQ. This CDR3 is CASSPLTGVNTGELFF. Here the CDR3 DNA reads TGCGCCAGCAGCCCCTTGACAGGGGTGAACACCGGGGAGCTGTTTTTT.

This clonotype was seen only a few times. This chain connects TRBV10-1 to TRBJ2-7; possibly TRBD1 for D (6 bases). Germline V gene lookup returns CDR1 WNHNN and CDR2 SYGVQD (reference sequence). Trimming stripped 5 bases from V and 0 bases from J, with 14 bases between. The CDR3 has 15 residues. The CDR3 DNA follows: TGCGCCAGCAGTAACAGCGGACAGTCCTCCTACGAGCAGTACGTC. Protein product: CASSNSGQSSYEQYV.